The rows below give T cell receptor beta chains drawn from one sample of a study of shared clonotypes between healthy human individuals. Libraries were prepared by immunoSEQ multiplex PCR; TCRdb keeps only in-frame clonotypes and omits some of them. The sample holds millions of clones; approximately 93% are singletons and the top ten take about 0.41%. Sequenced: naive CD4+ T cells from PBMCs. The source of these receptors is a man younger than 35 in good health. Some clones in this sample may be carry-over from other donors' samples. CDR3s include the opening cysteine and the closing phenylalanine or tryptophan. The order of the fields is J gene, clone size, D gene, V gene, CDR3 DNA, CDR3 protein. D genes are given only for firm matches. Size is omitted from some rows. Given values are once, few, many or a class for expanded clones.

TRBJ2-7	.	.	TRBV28	TGTGCCAGCAGCACAGGAGGGGGCCTCGGCGAGCAGTACTTC	CASSTGGGLGEQYF
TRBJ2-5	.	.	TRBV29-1	TGCAGCGTCCCCGAGGGGGGCTCCCGAGAGACCCAGTACTTC	CSVPEGGSRETQYF
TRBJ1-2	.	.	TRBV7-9	TGTGCCAGCAGCCATGAAAACTATGGCTACACCTTC	CASSHENYGYTF
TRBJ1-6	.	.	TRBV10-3	TGTGCCATCAGTGGCCAGGAGTATAATTCACCCCTCCACTTT	CAISGQEYNSPLHF
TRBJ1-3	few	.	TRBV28	TGTGCCAGCAGCCGCGGAGGGTTCCGAAACACCATATATTTT	CASSRGGFRNTIYF
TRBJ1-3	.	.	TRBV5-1	TGCGCCAGCAGCGTCGGACTGTACTCTGGAAACACCATATATTTT	CASSVGLYSGNTIYF
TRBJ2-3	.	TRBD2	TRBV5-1	TGCGCCAGCAGCTTGTGGGGCGGGAGCAGCACAGATACGCAGTATTTT	CASSLWGGSSTDTQYF
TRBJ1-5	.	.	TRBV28	TGTGCCAGCAGCACGGCCCCGGAGAATCAGCCCCAGCATTTT	CASSTAPENQPQHF
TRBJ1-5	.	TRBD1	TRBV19	TGTGCCACTGACAGGGTCCTTGGAGGCAATCAGCCCCAGCATTTT	CATDRVLGGNQPQHF
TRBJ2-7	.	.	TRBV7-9	TGTGCCAGCAGCGACGCAGGGGGGTTCACCTACGAGCAGTACTTC	CASSDAGGFTYEQYF
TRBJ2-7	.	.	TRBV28	TGTGCCAGCAGGCACGAGCAGTACTTC	CASRHEQYF
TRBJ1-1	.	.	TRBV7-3	TGTGCCAGCAGCTTGTACGGCGGATCAAACACTGAAGCTTTCTTT	CASSLYGGSNTEAFF
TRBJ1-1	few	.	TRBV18	TGTGCCAGCTCACTAAGGACGGAGAACACTGAAGCTTTCTTT	CASSLRTENTEAFF
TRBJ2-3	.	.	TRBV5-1	TGCGCCAGCAGCTTTATGTCAGAAGCAGATACGCAGTATTTT	CASSFMSEADTQYF
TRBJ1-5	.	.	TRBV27	TGTGCCAGCAGTAGTCCGCCCGGGGCCCAGCATTTT	CASSSPPGAQHF
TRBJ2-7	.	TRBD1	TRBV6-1	TGTGCCAGCAGTCGACAGGGAAACGAGCAGTACTTC	CASSRQGNEQYF
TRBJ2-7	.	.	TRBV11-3	TGTGCCAGCAGCTTAGATGACAGTCGCTCCTACGAGCAGTACTTC	CASSLDDSRSYEQYF
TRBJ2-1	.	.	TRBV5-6	TGTGCCAGCAGCCACCCCCGGCCACGACGCAATGAGCAGTTCTTC	CASSHPRPRRNEQFF
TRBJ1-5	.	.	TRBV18	TGTGCCAGCTCACCACATGTGGATCAGCCCCAGCATTTT	CASSPHVDQPQHF
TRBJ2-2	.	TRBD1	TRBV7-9	TGTGCCAGCAGCCCCGGGACAGGGGCCACCGGGGAGCTGTTTTTT	CASSPGTGATGELFF
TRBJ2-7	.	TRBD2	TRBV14	TGTGCCAGCAGCCAAGGAGTACTAGCGGTAGACTACGAGCAGTACTTC	CASSQGVLAVDYEQYF
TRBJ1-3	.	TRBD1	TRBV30	TGTGCCTGGAGTGTAGGAGCGGGGACAGATGGAAACACCATATATTTT	CAWSVGAGTDGNTIYF
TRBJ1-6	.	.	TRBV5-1	TGCGCCAGCAGCTTGGGCAGCCGTTCACCCCTCCACTTT	CASSLGSRSPLHF
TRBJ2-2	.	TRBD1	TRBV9	TGTGCCAGCAGCGTAGTCTCCGGACAGGGCTTATCCCCCGGGGAGCTGTTTTTT	CASSVVSGQGLSPGELFF
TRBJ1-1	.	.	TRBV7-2	TGTGCCAGCAGCCTGCCCGGACAGAGGAACACTGAAGCTTTCTTT	CASSLPGQRNTEAFF